The 9 T cell receptor beta chains in this list originate from one sample, sequenced in a study of blood T cell repertoires in COVID-19. The method was immunoSEQ multiplex PCR; TCRdb's version includes in-frame clones alone and lacks a portion of them. The sample contains 300,000 to 400,000 clones, 90% of which appear only once. Material: PBMCs or T cells enriched from blood (not recorded which). Source of these receptors: a woman in her thirties who had been exposed to COVID-19.

CDR3 nucleotides: TGTGCCAGCAGTCACAGGGGAAACACCATATATTTT. This gives the protein CASSHRGNTIYF. V and J are TRBV12-3 or TRBV12-4 and TRBJ1-3; D is perhaps TRBD1 (5 bases). The CDR3 spans 12 residues. Trimming removed 5 bases from V and 4 bases from J, with 6 bases in between.

This rearrangement joins TRBV4-2 to TRBJ2-7; no definite D call. V dropped 1 base and J dropped 4 bases, with 8 bases sitting between them. The germline V gene encodes CDR1 LGHNA and CDR2 YNFKEQ. The CDR3 consists of 13 residues. DNA for the CDR3: TGTGCCAGCAGCCAAGTACAGAGTTACGAGCAGTACTTC. Translation gives CASSQVQSYEQYF.

The chain joins TRBV2 to TRBJ1-6; D unresolved. CDR1 and CDR2 (germline): SNHLY, FYNNEI. The CDR3 has 16 residues. Trimming took off 3 bases at V and 0 bases at J, with 9 bases between the two ends. CDR3: CASSEEVSSYNSPLHF. CDR3 sequence (DNA): TGTGCCAGCAGTGAGGAGGTGAGCTCCTATAATTCACCCCTCCACTTT.

The CDR3 sequence: CASSPGSGQGNQPQHF. The CDR3 DNA sequence: TGTGCCAGCAGCCCCGGATCGGGACAGGGTAATCAGCCCCAGCATTTT. The chain has TRBV7-2 and TRBJ1-5; 9 bases are a match to TRBD1. The CDR3 has 16 residues. Germline V CDR1 and CDR2: SGHTA, FQGNSA. J was trimmed by 4 bases and V by 5 bases; bases with no gene match: 9.

The gene calls are TRBV6-5 and TRBJ2-1, with D perhaps TRBD2 (6 bases). V lost 6 bases to trimming and J lost 9 bases, with 15 bases between them. Germline V gives CDR1 MNHEY, CDR2 SVGAGI. There are 13 residues in the CDR3. The CDR3 protein is CASSPRGAGEQFF. CDR3 nucleotides: TGTGCCAGCAGCCCCCGGGGAGCGGGTGAGCAGTTCTTC.

As DNA, the CDR3 is TGTGCCAGCAGCAACCCTTCGAGACAGGGGCTGGACACAGATACGCAGTATTTT. Translated, it gives CASSNPSRQGLDTDTQYF. The chain couples TRBV5-5 to TRBJ2-3, with 8 bases lining up with TRBD1. Germline V gives CDR1 SGHKS, CDR2 YYEKEE (reference sequence). Losses at the gene ends were 4 bases for V and 2 bases for J; bases not matched to a gene: 15. The CDR3 is 18 amino acids.

In its sample, this clone was seen once. V is TRBV6-6 and J is TRBJ2-1, with D possibly being TRBD2 (7 bases). Germline V gene lookup returns CDR1 MNHNY and CDR2 SVGAGI (reference sequence). With 6 bases removed from V and 5 bases from J, the gap between germline ends came to 20 bases. CDR3 length equals 16 residues. The DNA for the CDR3 is TGTGCCAGCAGCTATTTGGGGGGGCCTTCGGACAATGAGCAGTTCTTC. This codes for CASSYLGGPSDNEQFF.

The sample holds one count of this clone. The chain is built from TRBV21-1 and TRBJ2-5; the D call of TRBD1 is as the table states it, not checked on the DNA. TRBV21-1 corresponds to a pseudogene. The CDR3 totals 19 residues. The CDR3, as DNA: TGTGCCAGCAGCAAATCAGTGATGACTCCCAGGGTGACAGAGAAGACCCAGTACTTC. Translated, it gives CASSKSVMTPRVTEKTQYF.

This sequence joins TRBV27 and TRBJ2-1; TRBD2 matches at 8 bases. J gave up 7 bases and V 7 bases, and 9 bases lay outside the gene matches. The V gene's germline CDR1 is MNHEY and CDR2 SMNVEV (reference sequence). The CDR3 is 14 amino acids. Here the CDR3 reads CASTIGGGSNEQFF. The CDR3 DNA follows: TGTGCCAGCACTATTGGCGGGGGGTCAAATGAGCAGTTCTTC.